This T cell receptor beta chain was observed in a study of CD8 T cells in Susac syndrome. General observations from the study: CD4+ T cell repertoires in Susac syndrome lacked clonal expansion.

Each Susac syndrome patient had definite or probable disease by recently defined criteria. This CDR3 contains 14 residues. With 8 bases removed from V and 9 bases from J, the gap between germline ends came to 20 bases. Germline assignment: CDR1 SGHDN and CDR2 FVKESK. RNA totalling about 0.5 to 1 ug underwent reverse transcription with random hexamers. Across 54 Vbeta and 13 Jbeta, immunoSEQ multiplex PCR amplified TCR beta CDR3. TCRdb passed the immunoSEQ multiplex PCR reads through MiXCR, listing each CDR3 protein once. The data contain some 94,000 distinct CDR3 sequences, roughly 94% of them singletons. About this clonotype: No antigen is known for it.

This receptor was identified in a human donor with Susac syndrome. Sample: CD4+ T cells from PBMCs. This rearrangement joins TRBV14 to TRBJ2-1; maybe TRBD1 (5 bases). Here the CDR3 reads CASGAESRISEQFF. For the CDR3, the DNA is TGTGCCAGCGGGGCGGAGAGTCGGATCAGTGAGCAGTTCTTC.